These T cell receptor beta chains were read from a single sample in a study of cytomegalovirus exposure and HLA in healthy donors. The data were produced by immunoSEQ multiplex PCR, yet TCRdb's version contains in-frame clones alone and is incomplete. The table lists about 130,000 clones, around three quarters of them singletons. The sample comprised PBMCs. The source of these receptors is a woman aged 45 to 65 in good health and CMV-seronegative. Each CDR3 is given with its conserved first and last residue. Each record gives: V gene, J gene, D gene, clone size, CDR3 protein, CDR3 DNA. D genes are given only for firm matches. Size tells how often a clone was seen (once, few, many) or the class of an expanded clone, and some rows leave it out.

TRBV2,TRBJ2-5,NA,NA,CASRRLQETQYF,TGTGCCAGCAGGAGGCTGCAAGAGACCCAGTACTTC
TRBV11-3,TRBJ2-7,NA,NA,CASSPGRVGEQYF,TGTGCCAGCAGCCCCGGCAGGGTGGGTGAGCAGTACTTC
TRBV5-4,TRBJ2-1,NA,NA,CATHIGSYSYNEQFF,TGTGCCACACACATCGGGTCCTACTCCTACAATGAGCAGTTCTTC
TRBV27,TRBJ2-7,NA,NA,CASSLDPGAYEQYF,TGTGCCAGCAGTTTAGACCCAGGGGCCTACGAGCAGTACTTC
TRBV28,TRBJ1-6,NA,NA,CASSSITQGSNSPLHF,TGTGCCAGCAGTTCGATAACACAGGGATCGAATTCACCCCTCCACTTT
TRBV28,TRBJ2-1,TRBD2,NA,CASSFLAGGRGYNEQFF,TGTGCCAGCAGTTTTCTAGCGGGAGGGCGGGGTTACAATGAGCAGTTCTTC
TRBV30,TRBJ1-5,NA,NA,CAWSPMGSPNQPQHF,TGTGCCTGGAGTCCAATGGGCTCTCCCAATCAGCCCCAGCATTTT
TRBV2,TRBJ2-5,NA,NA,CASSPGHGRETQYF,TGTGCCAGCAGCCCTGGACACGGTCGGGAGACCCAGTACTTC
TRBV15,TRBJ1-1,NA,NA,CATSRDLPGHAAFF,TGTGCCACCAGCAGAGATTTACCGGGACATGCGGCTTTCTTT
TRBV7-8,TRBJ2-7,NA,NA,CASSRDYEQYF,TGTGCCAGCAGCCGAGACTACGAGCAGTACTTC
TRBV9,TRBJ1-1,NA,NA,CASSVGAVGGTEAFF,TGTGCCAGCAGCGTAGGTGCGGTCGGGGGCACTGAAGCTTTCTTT
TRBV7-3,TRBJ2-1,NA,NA,CASSLTSEPYNEQFF,TGTGCCAGCAGCTTGACCAGCGAGCCCTACAATGAGCAGTTCTTC
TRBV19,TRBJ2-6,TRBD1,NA,CASDRGSSGANVLTF,TGTGCCAGCGACAGGGGTAGCTCTGGGGCCAACGTCCTGACTTTC
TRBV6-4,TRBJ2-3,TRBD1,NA,CASSDGQGADTQYF,TGTGCCAGCAGTGACGGACAGGGGGCGGATACGCAGTATTTT
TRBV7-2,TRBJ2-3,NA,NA,CASSFSPGEARTDTQYF,TGTGCCAGCAGCTTTTCTCCGGGGGAGGCACGCACAGATACGCAGTATTTT
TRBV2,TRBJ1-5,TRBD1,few,CASRRLPGQGIDQPQHF,TGTGCCAGCAGGAGGTTACCGGGACAGGGGATCGATCAGCCCCAGCATTTT
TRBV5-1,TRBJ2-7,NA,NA,CASRPDNYEQYF,TGCGCCAGCAGACCTGACAACTACGAGCAGTACTTC
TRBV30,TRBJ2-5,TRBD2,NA,CAWRWVREEGQKTQYF,TGTGCCTGGAGGTGGGTCCGGGAGGAAGGTCAAAAGACCCAGTACTTC
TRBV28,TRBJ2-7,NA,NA,CASNFFQGGYEQYF,TGTGCCAGCAACTTTTTCCAAGGGGGTTACGAGCAGTACTTC
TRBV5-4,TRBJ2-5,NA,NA,CASTGGSGLQETQYF,TGTGCCAGCACGGGTGGCAGTGGTTTGCAAGAGACCCAGTACTTC
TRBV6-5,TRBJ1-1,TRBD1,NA,CASSLDREGTEAFF,TGTGCCAGCAGTCTGGACAGGGAGGGCACTGAAGCTTTCTTT
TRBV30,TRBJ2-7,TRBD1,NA,CAWTRTGGVPHLSYEQYF,TGTGCCTGGACCAGGACAGGGGGTGTGCCTCATCTCTCCTACGAGCAGTACTTC
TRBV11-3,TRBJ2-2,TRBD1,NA,CASSEGQGNTGELFF,TGTGCCAGCAGCGAGGGACAGGGGAATACCGGGGAGCTGTTTTTT
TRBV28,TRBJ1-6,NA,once,CATHPPSPLHF,TGTGCCACCCATCCCCCTTCACCCCTCCACTTT
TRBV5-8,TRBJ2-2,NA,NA,CASSLVLGDFGNTGELFF,TGTGCCAGCAGCTTGGTGTTGGGAGATTTCGGGAACACCGGGGAGCTGTTTTTT
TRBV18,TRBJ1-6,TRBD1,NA,CASSEGQGVGSPLHF,TGTGCCAGCTCAGAAGGACAGGGGGTTGGATCACCCCTCCACTTT
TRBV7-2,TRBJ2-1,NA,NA,CASSLAAIEQFF,TGTGCCAGCAGCTTAGCGGCAATTGAGCAGTTCTTC
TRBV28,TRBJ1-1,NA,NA,CASSAQGSGRLKAFF,TGTGCCAGCAGTGCCCAGGGGTCGGGGCGTTTGAAAGCTTTCTTT
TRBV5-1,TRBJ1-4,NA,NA,CASSLVGTQNEKLFF,TGCGCCAGCAGCTTGGTAGGGACACAAAATGAAAAACTGTTTTTT
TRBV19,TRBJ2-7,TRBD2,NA,CASRSGQGLAGSEQYF,TGTGCCAGTAGGTCGGGCCAGGGACTAGCGGGCTCTGAGCAGTACTTC
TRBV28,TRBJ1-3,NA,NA,CASSSRVRATGNTIYF,TGTGCCAGCAGTTCCCGGGTCAGGGCTACTGGAAACACCATATATTTT
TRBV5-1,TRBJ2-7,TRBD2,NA,CASSWTSGAYEQYF,TGCGCCAGCAGCTGGACTAGCGGGGCCTACGAGCAGTACTTC
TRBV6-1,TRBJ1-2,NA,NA,CASSFSGVRFGYTF,TGTGCCAGCAGTTTCTCGGGAGTACGGTTTGGCTACACCTTC
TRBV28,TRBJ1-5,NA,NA,CASSSQGPGNQPQHF,TGTGCCAGCAGTAGTCAGGGTCCCGGCAATCAGCCCCAGCATTTT
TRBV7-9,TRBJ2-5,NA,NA,CASSFSVEETQYF,TGTGCCAGCAGCTTTTCCGTTGAAGAGACCCAGTACTTC
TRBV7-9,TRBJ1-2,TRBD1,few,CASSSQGASNYGYTF,TGTGCCAGCAGCTCACAGGGGGCGTCCAACTATGGCTACACCTTC
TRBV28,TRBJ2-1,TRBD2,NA,CASSFGLAVDNEQFF,TGTGCCAGCAGTTTTGGACTAGCGGTAGACAATGAGCAGTTCTTC
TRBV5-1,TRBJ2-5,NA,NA,CASSLLEEQYF,TGCGCCAGCAGCCTTCTAGAGGAGCAGTACTTC
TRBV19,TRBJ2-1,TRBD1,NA,CASSLRDRANEQFF,TGTGCCAGTAGTTTAAGGGACAGGGCCAATGAGCAGTTCTTC
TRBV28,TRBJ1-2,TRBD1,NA,CASSPGGINGYTF,TGTGCCAGCAGTCCAGGGGGGATAAATGGCTACACCTTC
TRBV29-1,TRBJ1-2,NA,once,CSVDPREGYGYTF,TGCAGCGTTGATCCCAGGGAAGGCTATGGCTACACCTTC
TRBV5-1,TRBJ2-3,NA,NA,CASSRTEGTDTQYF,TGCGCCAGCAGCCGGACAGAGGGCACAGATACGCAGTATTTT
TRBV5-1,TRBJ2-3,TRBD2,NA,CASSLAGRTPTDTQYF,TGCGCCAGCAGCTTGGCCGGGAGGACACCCACAGATACGCAGTATTTT
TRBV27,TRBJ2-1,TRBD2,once,CASKIAGNEQFF,TGTGCCAGCAAAATAGCGGGAAATGAGCAGTTCTTC
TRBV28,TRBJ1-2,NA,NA,CASSSTTSGGYTF,TGTGCCAGCAGTTCGACGACCTCGGGTGGCTACACCTTC
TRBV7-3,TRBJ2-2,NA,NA,CASSQNRGPDTGELFF,TGTGCCAGCAGCCAAAACCGAGGGCCTGACACCGGGGAGCTGTTTTTT
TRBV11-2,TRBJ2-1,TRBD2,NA,CASSVSGRASNEQFF,TGTGCCAGCAGCGTAAGCGGGAGGGCCTCGAATGAGCAGTTCTTC
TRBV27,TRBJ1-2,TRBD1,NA,CASSTGQGEGYTF,TGTGCCAGCAGTACTGGACAGGGCGAAGGCTACACCTTC
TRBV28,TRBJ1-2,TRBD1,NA,CASSRDRGVGFYGYTF,TGTGCCAGCAGTCGGGACAGGGGGGTGGGATTCTATGGCTACACCTTC
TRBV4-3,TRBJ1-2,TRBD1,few,CASSQAGTGGGYGYTF,TGCGCCAGCAGCCAGGCAGGGACAGGGGGTGGCTATGGCTACACCTTC
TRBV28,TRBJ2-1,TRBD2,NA,CASRPTSGRAVGWFF,TGTGCCAGCAGACCGACTAGCGGGAGGGCCGTGGGTTGGTTCTTC
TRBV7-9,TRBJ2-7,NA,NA,CASSLRERAEQYF,TGTGCCAGCAGCTTAAGAGAGAGGGCCGAGCAGTACTTC
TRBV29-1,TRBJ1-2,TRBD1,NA,CSVERDREEWGYGYTF,TGCAGCGTTGAAAGGGACAGGGAGGAGTGGGGCTATGGCTACACCTTC